This T cell receptor (beta chain) is from a study of cytomegalovirus exposure and HLA in healthy donors. Study background: The same platform was used for the roughly 120 validation repertoires as for the roughly 660 first-cohort repertoires, as reported in a later analysis.

Study outcomes and limitations: Cytomegalovirus association was assigned to some 160 TCR beta chains.

This CDR3 is built from 14 residues. The V and J ends lost 4 bases and 6 bases, in that order; junction bases with no gene match: 5. Per the germline V gene, CDR1 is SGHRS and CDR2 is YFSETQ. Concerning this clone: The antigen is unknown. The same CDR3 arises from other DNA sequences in this sample as well.

The repertoire was sequenced with immunoSEQ multiplex PCR; TCRdb's copy has only in-frame clones and lacks some. This sample has fewer than 70,000 clones, with around 90% found just once. This receptor was taken from a man younger than 35 in good health and CMV-seronegative. The chain employs TRBV5-1 and TRBJ1-2, with TRBD1 matching over 11 bases. Sequencing used PBMCs. In nucleotides, the CDR3 is TGCGCCAGCAGCCTTGCGGGACAGGGGGATGGCTACACCTTC. Its translation: CASSLAGQGDGYTF.